This is a list of T cell receptor beta chains from one sample in a study of siplizumab effects on memory and regulatory T cells. Sequencing used immunoSEQ multiplex PCR; TCRdb keeps in-frame clones, though not all of them. The sample records roughly 100,000 clones, 92% being singletons. The sequencing sample was made of CD4+ T cells sorted from blood. These receptors originate from a human donor in good health. The CDR3 runs from the conserved cysteine through the conserved F or W. D genes are given only for firm matches. Expanded clones get a size class; other rows say once, few or many, or leave the size out.

clone_size: NA
j_call: TRBJ2-7
v_call: TRBV5-5
d_call: NA
cdr3_nt: TGTGCCAGCAGCCGAACCTCGGGACTGACGTACGAGCAGTACTTC
cdr3_aa: CASSRTSGLTYEQYF

clone_size: NA
j_call: TRBJ2-5
v_call: TRBV5-5
d_call: NA
cdr3_nt: TGTGCCAGCAGCTTGAGGGGTGCCGTTGAGGAGACCCAGTACTTC
cdr3_aa: CASSLRGAVEETQYF

clone_size: NA
j_call: TRBJ2-2
v_call: TRBV11-1
d_call: NA
cdr3_nt: TGTGCCAGCAGCTTAGCGGGAGCGAACACCGGGGAGCTGTTTTTT
cdr3_aa: CASSLAGANTGELFF

clone_size: NA
j_call: TRBJ1-3
v_call: TRBV14
d_call: NA
cdr3_nt: TGTGCCAGCAGCCCAGGATATGGGCTGAAACTGGGAAACACCATATATTTT
cdr3_aa: CASSPGYGLKLGNTIYF

clone_size: NA
j_call: TRBJ2-7
v_call: TRBV28
d_call: NA
cdr3_nt: TGTGCCAGCAGTGGCACTCCCACCTACGAGCAGTACTTC
cdr3_aa: CASSGTPTYEQYF

clone_size: NA
j_call: TRBJ1-4
v_call: TRBV7-9
d_call: TRBD1
cdr3_nt: TGTGCCAGCAGCGCGACAGGGGGTGGAGAAAAACTGTTTTTT
cdr3_aa: CASSATGGGEKLFF

clone_size: NA
j_call: TRBJ2-7
v_call: TRBV6-1
d_call: TRBD1
cdr3_nt: TGTGCCAGCAGTGTGACAGGGCTCGAGCAGTACTTC
cdr3_aa: CASSVTGLEQYF

clone_size: NA
j_call: TRBJ2-1
v_call: TRBV6-1
d_call: TRBD2
cdr3_nt: TGTGCCTGCCTGACTAGCGGACGGGATGAGCAGTTCTTC
cdr3_aa: CACLTSGRDEQFF

clone_size: NA
j_call: TRBJ2-1
v_call: TRBV27
d_call: NA
cdr3_nt: TGTGCCAGCAGTTTCGCAGGATTCAATGAGCAGTTCTTC
cdr3_aa: CASSFAGFNEQFF

clone_size: NA
j_call: TRBJ2-3
v_call: TRBV18
d_call: TRBD1
cdr3_nt: TGTGCCAGCTCCCTCGACAGGGGAAATACGCAGTATTTT
cdr3_aa: CASSLDRGNTQYF

clone_size: once
j_call: TRBJ2-7
v_call: TRBV7-8
d_call: NA
cdr3_nt: TGTGCCAGCAGCTTAGGGCGACAGGTACAGGTTCACTACGAGCAGTACTTC
cdr3_aa: CASSLGRQVQVHYEQYF

clone_size: NA
j_call: TRBJ2-3
v_call: TRBV28
d_call: NA
cdr3_nt: TGTGCCAGCAGACCCTCGGGAGTTAGGGGAGATACGCAGTATTTT
cdr3_aa: CASRPSGVRGDTQYF

clone_size: NA
j_call: TRBJ2-2
v_call: TRBV2
d_call: NA
cdr3_nt: TGTGCCAGCGACCCGACAGCCGCCGGGGAGCTGTTTTTT
cdr3_aa: CASDPTAAGELFF

clone_size: NA
j_call: TRBJ1-5
v_call: TRBV19
d_call: NA
cdr3_nt: TGTGCCAGTAGTCCCCCGGGAGGGTATCAGCCCCAGCATTTT
cdr3_aa: CASSPPGGYQPQHF

clone_size: NA
j_call: TRBJ1-5
v_call: TRBV2
d_call: NA
cdr3_nt: TGTGCCAGCAGCCCCGGGTCCCCAAATCAGCCCCAGCATTTT
cdr3_aa: CASSPGSPNQPQHF

clone_size: NA
j_call: TRBJ1-4
v_call: TRBV6-5
d_call: NA
cdr3_nt: TGTGCCAGCAAGGACGGTTTTGTTGGAAAACTGTTTTTT
cdr3_aa: CASKDGFVGKLFF

clone_size: once
j_call: TRBJ2-7
v_call: TRBV5-1
d_call: TRBD2
cdr3_nt: TGCGCCAGCAGCTTGGCCTTAGCGGGAGCTTACGAGCAGTACTTC
cdr3_aa: CASSLALAGAYEQYF

clone_size: NA
j_call: TRBJ2-1
v_call: TRBV11-2
d_call: TRBD2
cdr3_nt: TGTGCCAGCAGCTTAGCGTGGGGGAGGGTCTCAGCCTACAATGAGCAGTTCTTC
cdr3_aa: CASSLAWGRVSAYNEQFF

clone_size: NA
j_call: TRBJ2-7
v_call: TRBV7-9
d_call: NA
cdr3_nt: TGTGCCAGCAGCCCCATGTCAGGGCGTGATGAGCAGTACTTC
cdr3_aa: CASSPMSGRDEQYF

clone_size: NA
j_call: TRBJ2-2
v_call: TRBV7-2
d_call: TRBD2
cdr3_nt: TGTGCCAGCAGCAGAAACCGACTAGCGGGAGCAGGCGGGGAGCTGTTTTTT
cdr3_aa: CASSRNRLAGAGGELFF

clone_size: NA
j_call: TRBJ1-5
v_call: TRBV28
d_call: NA
cdr3_nt: TGTGCCAGCAGATTCAGCAATCAGCCCCAGCATTTT
cdr3_aa: CASRFSNQPQHF

clone_size: NA
j_call: TRBJ1-2
v_call: TRBV5-1
d_call: TRBD1
cdr3_nt: TGCGCCAGCAGCCCATGGACAGGGATCGGCGGGAGCTATGGCTACACCTTC
cdr3_aa: CASSPWTGIGGSYGYTF

clone_size: NA
j_call: TRBJ1-1
v_call: TRBV19
d_call: NA
cdr3_nt: TGTGCCAGCACGGGACTCTCGAACACTGAAGCTTTCTTT
cdr3_aa: CASTGLSNTEAFF

clone_size: NA
j_call: TRBJ2-7
v_call: TRBV19
d_call: NA
cdr3_nt: TGTGCCAGTAGTGTCCCGGGGGCTCCCTCCTACAAGCAGTACTTC
cdr3_aa: CASSVPGAPSYKQYF

clone_size: NA
j_call: TRBJ2-3
v_call: TRBV7-9
d_call: TRBD2
cdr3_nt: TGTGCCAGCAGCACCACTAGCGGGAGCGCGAATACGCAGTATTTT
cdr3_aa: CASSTTSGSANTQYF

clone_size: NA
j_call: TRBJ2-5
v_call: TRBV27
d_call: NA
cdr3_nt: TGTGCCAGCAGGTCAGCATTAGAAGAGACCCAGTACTTC
cdr3_aa: CASRSALEETQYF

clone_size: NA
j_call: TRBJ1-2
v_call: TRBV2
d_call: TRBD1
cdr3_nt: TGTGCCAGCACCAAACAGGGGGTCTATGGCTACACCTTC
cdr3_aa: CASTKQGVYGYTF